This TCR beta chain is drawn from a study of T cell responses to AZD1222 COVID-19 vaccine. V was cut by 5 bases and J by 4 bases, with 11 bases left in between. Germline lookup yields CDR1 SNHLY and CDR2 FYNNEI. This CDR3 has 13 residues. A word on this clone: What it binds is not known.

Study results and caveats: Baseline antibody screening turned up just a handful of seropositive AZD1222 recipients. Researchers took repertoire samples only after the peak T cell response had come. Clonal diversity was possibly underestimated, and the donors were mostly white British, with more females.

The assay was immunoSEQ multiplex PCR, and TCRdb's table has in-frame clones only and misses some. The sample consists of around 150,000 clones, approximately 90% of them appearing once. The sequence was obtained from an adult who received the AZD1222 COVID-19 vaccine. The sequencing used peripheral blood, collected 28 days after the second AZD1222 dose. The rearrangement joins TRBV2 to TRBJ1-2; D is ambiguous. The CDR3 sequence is CASSYTDLYGYTF. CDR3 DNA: TGTGCCAGCAGTTACACCGATCTCTATGGCTACACCTTC.